This T cell receptor beta chain was captured in a study of T cell changes during pregnancy in multiple sclerosis. Sequenced by immunoSEQ multiplex PCR; TCRdb stores in-frame clones only, minus some. The repertoire holds more than 70,000 clones, with roughly 91% as singletons. Germline loops: CDR1 SGHAT, CDR2 FQNNGV. This CDR3 is built from 15 residues. V dropped 8 bases and J dropped 5; count of bases not matched to a gene: 8. The source is a female donor in good health, enrolled as a control in a pregnancy study. The chain has TRBV11-2 and TRBJ2-5; 13 positions agree with TRBD2. Sequences were derived from peripheral blood, sampled after pregnancy. This CDR3 reads CASGFTSGGAETQYF. The CDR3 region has the DNA TGTGCCAGCGGATTTACTAGCGGGGGGGCTGAGACCCAGTACTTC.